A single sample gave rise to the 11 T cell receptor beta chains below, sequenced in a study of shared clonotypes between healthy human individuals. Only in-frame clones appear in the TCRdb table, and some are missing; sequencing was by immunoSEQ multiplex PCR. The sample includes fewer than 600,000 clones, roughly three quarters seen only once; the top ten take roughly an eighth. The sequenced sample was PBMCs. The receptors shown here come from a woman between 40 and 55 years old in good health. Some clones in this sample may be carry-over from other donors' samples.

For this clone: The same CDR3 also results from other DNA sequences found in this sample. The rearrangement uses TRBV28 and TRBJ1-1, with D perhaps matching TRBD1 (5 bases). CDR1 MDHEN and CDR2 SYDVKM come from the germline V gene. This CDR3 is 14 amino acids long. Trimming took 4 bases from V and 1 from J, leaving 10 bases between them. The CDR3 loop is CASSSTGQNTEAFF. For the CDR3, the DNA is TGTGCCAGCAGTTCTACTGGACAGAACACTGAAGCTTTCTTT. The whole variable domain, remainder taken from reference TRBV28 and TRBJ1-1, is DVKVTQSSRYLVKRTGEKVFLECVQDMDHENMFWYRQDPGLGLRLIYFSYDVKMKEKGDIPEGYSVSREKKERFSLILESASTNQTSMYLCASSSTGQNTEAFFGQGTRLTVV.

V gene TRBV5-4 combines with J gene TRBJ2-1, with 10 bases fitting TRBD2. The V gene end was trimmed by 3 bases and the J gene end by 6 bases; junction bases not matched to a gene: 6. Per germline, CDR1 SGHNT and CDR2 YYREEE (reference sequence). CDR3 length equals 15 residues. The CDR3 nucleotides read TGTGCCAGCAGCTCGCTAGCGGGAGCACTCAATGAGCAGTTCTTC. This sequence encodes CASSSLAGALNEQFF.

For this clone: The same CDR3 arises from other DNA sequences in this sample as well. The genes are TRBV4-2 and TRBJ2-1; tentatively, D is TRBD1 (6 bases). V was shortened by 3 bases and J by 0 bases, with 12 bases between the two germline ends. This CDR3 region has 16 residues. In germline, CDR1 is LGHNA, CDR2 YNFKEQ. The CDR3 loop reads CASSQEDRSSYNEQFF. Written as DNA, the CDR3 is TGTGCCAGCAGCCAGGAAGACAGGAGCTCCTACAATGAGCAGTTCTTC.

The chain has TRBV11-1 and TRBJ2-2; 10 bases align to TRBD2. The germline CDR1 and CDR2 sequences are SGHAT and FQDESV (reference sequence). Losses at the gene ends were 5 bases for V and 8 bases for J; bases not matched to a gene: 8. There are 15 residues in the CDR3. CDR3 sequence reads: CASSPLAGVAGELFF. The CDR3 DNA reads TGTGCCAGCAGCCCTCTAGCGGGAGTCGCGGGGGAGCTGTTTTTT.

In its sample, this clone was seen once. This CDR3 is CATSTSYEQYF. The CDR3 bases are TGTGCCACCAGCACTTCCTACGAGCAGTACTTC. The rearrangement uses TRBV15 and TRBJ2-7; D not certain. Germline loops: CDR1 LNHNV, CDR2 YYDKDF (reference sequence). The CDR3 runs to 11 residues. Trimming pared 4 bases from V and 1 base from J, leaving 2 bases between. The full variable domain, completed using reference TRBV15 and TRBJ2-7, is DAMVIQNPRYQVTQFGKPVTLSCSQTLNHNVMYWYQQKSSQAPKLLFHYYDKDFNNEADTPDNFQSRRPNTSFCFLDIRSPGLGDTAMYLCATSTSYEQYFGPGTRLTVT.

The V call is TRBV10-3, the J call TRBJ2-6; D unclear. Trimming cost V 0 bases and J 3 bases, with 9 bases left between them. The CDR3 covers 16 residues. Looked up from germline, CDR1 is ENHRY and CDR2 is SYGVKD. The CDR3 loop reads CAISESGRVGANVLTF. As DNA, the CDR3 is TGTGCCATCAGTGAGTCTGGTCGGGTTGGGGCCAACGTCCTGACTTTC.

This clone came up a few times. The chain recombines TRBV7-2 with TRBJ1-1; 7 bases map to TRBD1. Germline CDR1 and CDR2: SGHTA and FQGNSA. The CDR3 loop spans 16 amino acids. The V gene end was trimmed by 3 bases and the J gene end by 1 base; junction bases not matched to a gene: 8. The CDR3 sequence: CASSLDAGTANTEAFF. In nucleotides, the CDR3 is TGTGCCAGCAGCTTGGACGCCGGGACAGCGAACACTGAAGCTTTCTTT. Supplemented by reference TRBV7-2 and TRBJ1-1, the full variable domain reads GAGVSQSPSNKVTEKGKDVELRCDPISGHTALYWYRQSLGQGLEFLIYFQGNSAPDKSGLPSDRFSAERTGGSVSTLTIQRTQQEDSAVYLCASSLDAGTANTEAFFGQGTRLTVV.

J is TRBJ2-1 and V is TRBV10-2; 9 bases match TRBD2. CDR3 length: 16 residues. Germline V CDR1 and CDR2: WSHSY, SAAADI. V shed 3 bases, J shed 8 bases, and the junction held 11 bases outside the gene matches. This CDR3 is CASSDVGREGRYEQFF. The CDR3 nucleotides are TGCGCCAGCAGTGATGTCGGGCGGGAGGGCCGGTATGAGCAGTTCTTC.

The chain employs TRBV2 and TRBJ1-1, with D hard to call. Germline CDR1 is SNHLY and CDR2 is FYNNEI. The CDR3 loop spans 16 amino acids. Trimming shortened V by 5 bases and J by 4 bases, and 20 bases separated the two germline ends. CDR3: CASSSESVQSGTEAFF. CDR3 sequence (DNA): TGTGCCAGCAGTAGCGAAAGTGTGCAGAGCGGCACTGAAGCTTTCTTT.

The gene calls are TRBV7-2 and TRBJ2-3; D gene uncertain. The CDR3 covers 14 residues. Trimming stripped 1 base from V and 6 bases from J, with 11 bases between. Germline CDR1 and CDR2: SGHTA and FQGNSA. The CDR3 DNA reads as TGTGCCAGCAGCTTAGGCATGACCGCGGATACGCAGTATTTT. Residues: CASSLGMTADTQYF.

The chain combines TRBV25-1 with TRBJ2-5; D perhaps matches TRBD1 (5 bases). The CDR3 is 13 residues long. CDR1 is MGHDK and CDR2 is SYGVNS in the germline V gene. Trimming left V 3 bases short and J 4 bases short, with 9 bases between. For the CDR3, the DNA is TGTGCCAGCAGTGAGAGTGGGGCAGAGACCCAGTACTTC. Translated, it gives CASSESGAETQYF.